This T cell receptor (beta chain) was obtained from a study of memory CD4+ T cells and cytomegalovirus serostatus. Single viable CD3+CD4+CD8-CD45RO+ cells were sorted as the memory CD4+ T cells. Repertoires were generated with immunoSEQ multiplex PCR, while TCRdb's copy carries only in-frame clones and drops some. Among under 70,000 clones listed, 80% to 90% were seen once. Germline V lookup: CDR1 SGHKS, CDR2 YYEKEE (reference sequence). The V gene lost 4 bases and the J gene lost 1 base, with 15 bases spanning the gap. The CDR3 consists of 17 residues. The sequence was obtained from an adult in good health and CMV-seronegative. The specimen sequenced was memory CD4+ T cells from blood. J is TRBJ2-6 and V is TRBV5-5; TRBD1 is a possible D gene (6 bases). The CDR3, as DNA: TGTGCCAGCAGCAGAATTACTACAGGGTCTGGGGCCAACGTCCTGACTTTC. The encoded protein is CASSRITTGSGANVLTF.